This T cell receptor beta chain was sequenced during a study of blood T cell repertoires in COVID-19 (dated by TCRdb to about 2020). Concerning the study at large: The collaborator samples originated in the United States, Italy and Spain and spanned the acute and convalescent phases of COVID-19. The material from the prospective study consisted of cDNA or gDNA derived from T cells, B-cell-depleted T cells, or PBMCs. The dataset comprised deeply sampled blood TCRbeta repertoires from subjects exposed to, actively infected with, or recovered from COVID-19. The repertoires were made available in a free public database intended to serve as a resource for research on the immune response to SARS-CoV-2. The samples were drawn from the first 160 participants of the ongoing ImmuneRACE study and from 950 to 1,500 subjects provided by 6 global collaborators. The sample metadata nearly always contained a de-identified subject ID, COVID-19 status, age in years and sex. Where available, HLA class I and class II types were obtained from metadata supplied by the sample provider rather than from assay-based typing.

Whole blood was collected in K2EDTA tubes by collaborating institutions according to the institutions' own protocols. For TCRbeta analysis, collaborator samples were shipped as frozen whole blood, as isolated PBMCs, or as DNA extracted from either sample type. The full study reports these points: Clinical and demographic metadata were provided uncurated, with the amount varying by source and participant.

CDR1 and CDR2 are drawn from the germline V gene: MNHNS, SASEGT. Reading from cysteine to phenylalanine, the CDR3 counts 17 amino acids. CDR3 DNA is the only sequence kept; it has 51 bases, read in frame from the first base. A distance of 17 bases separates the germline ends of V and J, which lose 1 base and 7 bases respectively. This clone has a handful of counts. The antigen it recognizes is unknown. Per-nucleotide qualities are absent, and no much larger clonotype sits a single base away. The immunoSEQ Assay, a bias-controlled multiplex PCR, was used to amplify TCRbeta CDR3 regions from genomic DNA. Concerning the study's data processing: Nucleated cell counts per sample were estimated from amplification of reference gene primers within the assay. Sequence reads were collapsed and filtered to measure the absolute abundance of every unique TCRbeta CDR3 rearrangement. For each sample, productive Simpson clonality was calculated by taking the square root of Simpson's diversity index across productive rearrangements. TCRdb mirrors the immuneACCESS table, restricted to in-frame sequences. Some clones are absent from its copies; in checked studies, under half trace to an unresolved V gene, and the reason for the others is unknown. From that table come the V and J calls and clone size; the DNA was used to work out D and trimming. The sample includes 110,000 or so clones, with about 80% observed a single time. The ten largest clones represent about 8.1% of the sample.

Rearrangement joined TRBV6-1 to TRBJ1-6, and possibly TRBD1, on 5 matching bases. The receptor was derived from a woman between 40 and 55 years old with acute or convalescent COVID-19. Sequencing was carried out using peripheral blood. The CDR3 has the sequence CASSEGLRARANSPLHF. The DNA is TGTGCCAGCAGTGAAGGCCTCCGTGCCAGGGCCAATTCACCCCTCCACTTT.